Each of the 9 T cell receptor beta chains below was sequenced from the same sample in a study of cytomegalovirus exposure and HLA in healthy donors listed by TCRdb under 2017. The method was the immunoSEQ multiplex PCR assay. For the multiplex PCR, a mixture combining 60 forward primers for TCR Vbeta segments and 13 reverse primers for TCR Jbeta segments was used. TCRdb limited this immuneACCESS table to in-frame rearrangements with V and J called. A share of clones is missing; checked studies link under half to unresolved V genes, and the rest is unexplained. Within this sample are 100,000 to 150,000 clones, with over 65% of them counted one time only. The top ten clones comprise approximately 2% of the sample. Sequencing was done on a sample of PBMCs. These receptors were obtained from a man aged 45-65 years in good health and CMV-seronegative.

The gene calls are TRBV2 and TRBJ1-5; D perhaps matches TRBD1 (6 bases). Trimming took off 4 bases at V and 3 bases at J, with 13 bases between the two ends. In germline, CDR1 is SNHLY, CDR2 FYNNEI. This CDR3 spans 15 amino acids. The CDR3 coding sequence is TGTGCCAGCAGTGGCTGGACAGTCGACAATCAGCCCCAGCATTTT. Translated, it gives CASSGWTVDNQPQHF.

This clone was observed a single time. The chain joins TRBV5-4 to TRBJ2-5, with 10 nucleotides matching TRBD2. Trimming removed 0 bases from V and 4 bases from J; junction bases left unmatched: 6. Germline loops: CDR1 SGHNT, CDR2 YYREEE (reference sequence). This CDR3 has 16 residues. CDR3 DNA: TGTGCCAGCAGCTTGGGGGCTAGCGGGGGCAGAGAGACCCAGTACTTC. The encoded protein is CASSLGASGGRETQYF.

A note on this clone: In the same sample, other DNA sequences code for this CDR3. Here the CDR3 DNA reads TGCGCCAGCAGCCAAGCCCTGACAGGAGTAGGTGAAAAACTGTTTTTT. Translated, it gives CASSQALTGVGEKLFF. V and J are TRBV4-1 and TRBJ1-4, with TRBD1 as a possible D gene (6 bases). The V end lost 1 base, the J end lost 7 bases, and 16 bases lay between the germline ends. The CDR3 has 16 amino acids. Germline V gene sequence: CDR1 MGHRA, CDR2 YSYEKL.

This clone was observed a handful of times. The CDR3: CASSLEPGGFDTDTQYF. The CDR3 coding sequence is TGCGCCAGCAGCTTGGAACCGGGGGGCTTCGACACAGATACGCAGTATTTT. The V gene is TRBV5-1, the J gene TRBJ2-3, with D possibly TRBD2 on 7 matching bases. CDR3 length: 17 amino acids. V was cut by 0 bases and J by 2 bases, with 16 bases left in between. Looked up from germline, CDR1 is SGHRS and CDR2 is YFSETQ.

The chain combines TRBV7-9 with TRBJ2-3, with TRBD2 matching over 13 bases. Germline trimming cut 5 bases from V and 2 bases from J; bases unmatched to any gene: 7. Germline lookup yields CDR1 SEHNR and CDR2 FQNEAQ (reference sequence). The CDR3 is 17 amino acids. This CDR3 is CASSLGTSGEYTDTQYF. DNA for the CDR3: TGTGCCAGCAGCCTGGGGACTAGCGGGGAGTACACAGATACGCAGTATTTT.

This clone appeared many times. CDR3 nucleotide sequence: TGTGCCAGCAGCTGGGGACTAGCGGGGATGGAGACCCAGTACTTC. As protein: CASSWGLAGMETQYF. The rearrangement links TRBV5-4 to TRBJ2-5; 13 positions agree with TRBD2. V gave up 3 bases and J gave up 5 bases; unmatched junction bases: 4. The CDR3 loop spans 15 amino acids. CDR1 is SGHNT, CDR2 YYREEE, per germline (reference sequence).

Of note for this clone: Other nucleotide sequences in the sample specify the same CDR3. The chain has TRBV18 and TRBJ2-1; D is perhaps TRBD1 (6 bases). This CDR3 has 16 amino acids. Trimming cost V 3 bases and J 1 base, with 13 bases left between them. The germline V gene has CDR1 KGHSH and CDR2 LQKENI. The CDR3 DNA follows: TGTGCCAGCTCACCGGGCAGCCAGGGGTCCTACAATGAGCAGTTCTTC. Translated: CASSPGSQGSYNEQFF.

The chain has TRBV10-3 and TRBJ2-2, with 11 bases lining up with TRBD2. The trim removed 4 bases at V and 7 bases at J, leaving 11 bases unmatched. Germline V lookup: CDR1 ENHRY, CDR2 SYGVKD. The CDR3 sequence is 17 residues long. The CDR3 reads CAISAHLAGGSIGELFF. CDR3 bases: TGTGCCATCAGTGCTCATCTAGCGGGGGGAAGTATCGGGGAGCTGTTTTTT.

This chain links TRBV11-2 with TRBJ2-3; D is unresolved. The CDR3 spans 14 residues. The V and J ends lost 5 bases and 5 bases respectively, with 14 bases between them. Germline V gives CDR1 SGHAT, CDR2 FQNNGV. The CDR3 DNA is TGTGCCAGCAGCACCACCCGACTGAGAGATACGCAGTATTTT. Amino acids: CASSTTRLRDTQYF.